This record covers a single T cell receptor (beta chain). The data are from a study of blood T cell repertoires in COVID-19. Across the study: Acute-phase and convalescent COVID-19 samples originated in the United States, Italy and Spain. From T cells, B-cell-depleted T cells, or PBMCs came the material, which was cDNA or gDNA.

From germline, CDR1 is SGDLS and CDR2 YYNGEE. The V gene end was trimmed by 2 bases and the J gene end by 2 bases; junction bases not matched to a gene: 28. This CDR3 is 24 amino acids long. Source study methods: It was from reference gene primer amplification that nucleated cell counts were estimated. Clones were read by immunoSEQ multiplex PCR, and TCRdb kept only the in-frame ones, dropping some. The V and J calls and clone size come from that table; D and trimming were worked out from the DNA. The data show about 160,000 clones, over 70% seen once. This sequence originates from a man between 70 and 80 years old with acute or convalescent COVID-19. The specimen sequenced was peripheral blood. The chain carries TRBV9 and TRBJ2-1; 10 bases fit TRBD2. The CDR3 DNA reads TGTGCCAGCAGCGTCCGAGCCATCGTGGCTAGCGGGGGTCTTCGAACGGGGCCCTACAATGAGCAGTTCTTC. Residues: CASSVRAIVASGGLRTGPYNEQFF.